These 14 T cell receptor beta chains came from one sample sequenced in a study of coeliac disease. Sequencing was performed with immunoSEQ multiplex PCR; in TCRdb, only in-frame clones are kept and a portion is missing. This table holds several thousand clones, about 47% found once. The sequenced sample was intraepithelial lymphocytes from the gut. These receptors all stem from a woman between 70 and 85 years old with celiac disease.

CDR3 sequence reads: CASSYRGSRSNQPQHF. CDR3 bases: TGTGCCAGTAGTTACCGGGGGAGTCGGAGCAATCAGCCCCAGCATTTT. V and J are TRBV19 and TRBJ1-5, with TRBD1 as a possible D gene (5 bases). The V end was cut by 5 bases, the J end by 1 base, with 15 bases between. This CDR3 has 16 residues. CDR1 is LNHDA, CDR2 SQIVND, per germline (reference sequence). Supplemented by reference TRBV19 and TRBJ1-5, the full variable domain reads DGGITQSPKYLFRKEGQNVTLSCEQNLNHDAMYWYRQDPGQGLRLIYYSQIVNDFQKGDIAEGYSVSREKKESFPLTVTSAQKNPTAFYLCASSYRGSRSNQPQHFGDGTRLSIL.

By share, this clone counts as medium-sized. V is TRBV27 and J is TRBJ1-5, with D perhaps TRBD1 (6 bases). The V gene lost 2 bases and the J gene lost 4 bases, with 12 bases spanning the gap. Germline CDR1 and CDR2: MNHEY and SMNVEV (reference sequence). The length of the CDR3 is 15 residues. CDR3 DNA sequence: TGTGCCAGCAGTTTAGTCGCAGGGACAAATCAGCCCCAGCATTTT. Translating it yields CASSLVAGTNQPQHF.

The chain joins TRBV19 to TRBJ2-3; 8 bases align to TRBD2. J lost 2 bases, V lost 3 bases, and 10 bases had no gene match. The germline V gene has CDR1 LNHDA and CDR2 SQIVND (reference sequence). The CDR3 runs 17 residues. The CDR3 DNA is TGTGCCAGTAGTATTTTGGGCGAGCGGGGGTTCACAGATACGCAGTATTTT. Protein: CASSILGERGFTDTQYF.

CDR3 region: CASSQEGQGAEQYF. In nucleotides, the CDR3 is TGTGCCAGCAGCCAGGAGGGACAGGGTGCCGAGCAGTACTTC. This chain connects TRBV5-5 to TRBJ2-7; 9 nucleotides line up with TRBD1. The germline V gene encodes CDR1 SGHKS and CDR2 YYEKEE (reference sequence). Losses at the gene ends were 4 bases for V and 6 bases for J; bases not matched to a gene: 8. The CDR3 runs 14 residues.

By share, this clone counts as large (0.1 to 1%). J is TRBJ2-5 and V is TRBV6-6, with 12 bases that match TRBD2. Trimming at V came to 4 bases and at J to 1 base, leaving 4 bases not matched to a gene. CDR3 size: 16 residues. CDR1 is MNHNY, CDR2 SVGAGI, per germline (reference sequence). The CDR3: CASSWTSGALQETQYF. In nucleotides, the CDR3 is TGTGCCAGCAGTTGGACTAGCGGGGCCCTCCAAGAGACCCAGTACTTC.

This chain joins TRBV7-3 and TRBJ2-1; 7 bases match TRBD2. The V segment lost 0 bases and the J segment 7 bases; nucleotides outside the gene matches: 15. Germline assignment: CDR1 SGHTA and CDR2 FQGTGA. The CDR3 totals 18 residues. This chain's CDR3 is CASSLTPRLGVGGNEQFF. CDR3 bases: TGTGCCAGCAGCTTAACGCCCCGCCTCGGTGTCGGGGGGAATGAGCAGTTCTTC.

The chain has TRBV6-4 and TRBJ2-3; 12 bases agree with TRBD2. V lost 0 bases and J lost 4; bases outside the gene matches: 2. The CDR3 has 16 residues. The germline gives CDR1 MRHNA, CDR2 SNTAGT. As DNA, the CDR3 is TGTGCCAGCAGTGACTCGGCTAGCGGGGGGGCAGATACGCAGTATTTT. Encoded protein: CASSDSASGGADTQYF.

This clone was seen a handful of times. V gene TRBV12-5 combines with J gene TRBJ1-4, with TRBD1 matching 7 bases. The CDR3 length is 17 residues. The trim removed 0 bases at V and 4 bases at J, leaving 8 bases unmatched. The V gene's germline CDR1 is LGHNT and CDR2 FRNRAP. This CDR3 reads CASGLVQGQVRNEKLFF. The CDR3 DNA reads TGTGCTAGTGGTTTGGTACAGGGGCAGGTTCGTAATGAAAAACTGTTTTTT. Looking up the rest from reference TRBV12-5 and TRBJ1-4 gives the full variable domain: DARVTQTPRHKVTEMGQEVTMRCQPILGHNTVFWYRQTMMQGLELLAYFRNRAPLDDSGMPKDRFSAEMPDATLATLKIQPSEPRDSAVYFCASGLVQGQVRNEKLFFGSGTQLSVL.

The chain joins TRBV12-2 to TRBJ1-5. TRBV12-2 is labeled a pseudogene. This CDR3 is 16 amino acids long. CDR3 bases: TGTGCAAGTCGCTTTCCCGGGGCGGGAATGGGCCAGCCCCAGCATTTT. Its protein product is CASRFPGAGMGQPQHF.

This clone was seen a handful of times. The chain is built from TRBV13 and TRBJ1-4; D ambiguous. There are 14 residues in the CDR3. V dropped 4 bases and J dropped 4 bases, with 10 bases sitting between them. Germline CDR1 reads PRHDT; CDR2 reads FYEKMQ (reference sequence). For the CDR3, the DNA is TGTGCCAGCAGCTCTAGAGGGTTTAATGAAAAACTGTTTTTT. Translation: CASSSRGFNEKLFF. Full variable domain (remainder filled in from reference TRBV13 and TRBJ1-4): AAGVIQSPRHLIKEKRETATLKCYPIPRHDTVYWYQQGPGQDPQFLISFYEKMQSDKGSIPDRFSAQQFSDYHSELNMSSLELGDSALYFCASSSRGFNEKLFFGSGTQLSVL.

This clone ranks as large. This sequence joins TRBV30 and TRBJ2-1; TRBD2 aligns across 8 bases. The junction had 16 bases not matched to a gene; V was cut back by 5 bases and J by 4 bases. The CDR3 totals 17 residues. Germline CDR1 reads GTSNPN; CDR2 reads SVGIG (reference sequence). The CDR3 reads CAWDPSWNQRGYNEQFF. The CDR3 DNA follows: TGTGCCTGGGACCCATCCTGGAACCAGCGGGGGTACAATGAGCAGTTCTTC. Complete variable domain (other parts from reference TRBV30 and TRBJ2-1): SQTIHQWPATLVQPVGSPLSLECTVEGTSNPNLYWYRQAAGRGLQLLFYSVGIGQISSEVPQNLSASRPQDRQFILSSKKLLLSDSGFYLCAWDPSWNQRGYNEQFFGPGTRLTVL.

This clone qualifies as medium-sized. The CDR3 DNA is TGTGCCATCAGTGAGTCGATCGACAGGGGTAATTCACCCCTCCACTTT. Residues: CAISESIDRGNSPLHF. The chain couples TRBV10-3 to TRBJ1-6, with TRBD1 identical over 8 bases. The CDR3 has 16 residues. The V gene end was trimmed by 0 bases and the J gene end by 6 bases; junction bases not matched to a gene: 4. Per the germline V gene, CDR1 is ENHRY and CDR2 is SYGVKD.

J is TRBJ2-3 and V is TRBV9; D gene unclear. This CDR3 region has 13 residues. Germline CDR1 SGDLS, CDR2 YYNGEE. Trimming took 2 bases from V and 5 from J, leaving 9 bases between them. CDR3 sequence reads: CASSVTSKDTQYF. The DNA for the CDR3 is TGTGCCAGCAGCGTCACCAGTAAAGATACGCAGTATTTT.

This chain joins TRBV4-2 and TRBJ2-7; 8 positions agree with TRBD1. The J segment lost 1 base and the V segment lost 4 bases, leaving 6 bases of the junction unmatched. This CDR3 contains 15 residues. Germline loops: CDR1 LGHNA, CDR2 YNFKEQ. The CDR3 DNA is TGTGCCAGCAGCCTTAGAACAGGGGGATCCTACGAGCAGTACTTC. The encoded protein is CASSLRTGGSYEQYF.